This T cell receptor beta chain came from a study of beta chain features in type 1 diabetes. Study conclusions and caveats: The study left unresolved whether HLA type influences TCRB rearrangement.

From germline, CDR1 is KGHSH and CDR2 LQKENI. Trimming took off 0 bases at V and 0 bases at J, with 3 bases between the two ends. CDR3 length equals 13 residues. There was one heparinised blood draw per donor, averaging roughly 110 mL. Central memory, naive, regulatory and stem cell-like memory CD4+ cells were sorted by CD45RO/CCR7/CD25/CD127/CD95/CD27. The isolated RNA, all of it, was reverse transcribed, so expressed TCRB transcripts were what got sequenced. Generated by immunoSEQ multiplex PCR, the TCRdb table keeps only in-frame clones and is missing some. The sample yields around 350,000 clones, around 13% seen once. This clone was found a few times. Its antigen is undetermined. This same CDR3 is encoded by further DNA sequences in the sample.

The chain carries TRBV18 and TRBJ2-7; D uncertain. The sequence derives from a man aged 18-30 years in good health. Sequences were obtained from naive CD4+ T cells from blood. The CDR3 is CASSPPSSYEQYF. Here the CDR3 DNA reads TGTGCCAGCTCACCACCCAGCTCCTACGAGCAGTACTTC.